Listed below are T cell receptor beta chains from one sample, sequenced in a study of blood T cell repertoires in COVID-19. The table came from immunoSEQ multiplex PCR; TCRdb's copy has only in-frame clones and leaves some out. The top ten clones hold 6.3% of a sample with roughly 86,000 clones, around 81% of them seen once. Sequencing was carried out using peripheral blood. These TCRs come from a man between 60 and 75 years old with acute or convalescent COVID-19. Both conserved end residues are part of each CDR3. The D gene is left open where the match is weak. Where a row states a size, it is once, few, many or the class of an expanded clone; other rows omit it.

j_call	d_call	clone_size	v_call	cdr3_nt	cdr3_aa
TRBJ1-1	TRBD1	.	TRBV9	TGTGCCAGCAGCGGTTTCGGGACAGGGTTTGAAGCTTTCTTT	CASSGFGTGFEAFF
TRBJ1-6	.	.	TRBV30	TGTGCCTGGACCAGACCACAGAGTTATAATTCACCCCTCCACTTT	CAWTRPQSYNSPLHF
TRBJ2-2	.	.	TRBV30	TGTGCCTGGAGTGCCCTGGGGGCGAGCACCGGGGAGCTGTTTTTT	CAWSALGASTGELFF
TRBJ1-2	TRBD1	.	TRBV30	TGTGCCTGGAGTATAGAGACAGGGTTTACCTTC	CAWSIETGFTF
TRBJ1-2	TRBD1	.	TRBV7-2	TGTGCCAGCAGCTTAGCGATTGGACAGGTGGGGGGCTACACCTTC	CASSLAIGQVGGYTF
TRBJ1-2	TRBD1	.	TRBV29-1	TGCAGCGTTGAACAGGGGGACTATGGCTACACCTTC	CSVEQGDYGYTF
TRBJ1-5	TRBD1	.	TRBV2	TGTGCCAGCAGTGATGACAGGGCGCAACAGCCCCAGCATTTT	CASSDDRAQQPQHF
TRBJ2-1	TRBD2	.	TRBV11-2	TGTGCCAGCAGCTTATGGGGGGGGAACTCCTACAATGAGCAGTTCTTC	CASSLWGGNSYNEQFF
TRBJ2-7	TRBD2	.	TRBV11-2	TGTGCCAGCAGCTCCCTAGCGGGGCGATCCGAGCAGTACTTC	CASSSLAGRSEQYF
TRBJ1-1	.	once	TRBV7-9	TGTGCCAGCAGTCCGGTTGTTCTATTGAACACTGAAGCTTTCTTT	CASSPVVLLNTEAFF
TRBJ1-2	.	.	TRBV29-1	TGCAGCGTTTCCCCGGGGGCCGGGGGGGACTATGGCTACACCTTC	CSVSPGAGGDYGYTF
TRBJ1-5	.	.	TRBV7-8	TGTGCCAGCAGCCTCTACCGGGACCCGGGAGGCAGCAATCAGCCCCAGCATTTT	CASSLYRDPGGSNQPQHF
TRBJ1-1	.	.	TRBV5-1	TGCGCCAGCAGCTCCCTGAGTGCCGGGACATCCGCCACTTTCTTT	CASSSLSAGTSATFF
TRBJ1-2	.	.	TRBV25-1	TGTGCCAGTCTACCTCACGAGACTAACTATGGCTACACCTTC	CASLPHETNYGYTF
TRBJ2-1	TRBD2	.	TRBV7-9	TGTGCCAGCAGCTTAGCGCTAGGGGAGGGAGATGAGCAGTTCTTC	CASSLALGEGDEQFF
TRBJ1-6	.	.	TRBV7-9	TGTGCCAGCAGTGCAGGTTTTAATTCACCCCTCCACTTT	CASSAGFNSPLHF
TRBJ1-2	TRBD1	.	TRBV10-3	TGTGCCATCAGGCTGACAGGGACTAACTATGGCTACACCTTC	CAIRLTGTNYGYTF
TRBJ2-7	TRBD1	.	TRBV18	TGTGCCAGCTCACCACCGAACGGACAGGGATTTGGCGAGCAGTACTTC	CASSPPNGQGFGEQYF
TRBJ1-1	.	once	TRBV21-1	TGTGCCAGCAGCAAAGCGCGGCAGGGGGCACTGAACACTGAAGCTTTCTTT	CASSKARQGALNTEAFF
TRBJ2-1	TRBD1	.	TRBV3-1/TRBV3-2	TGTGCCAGCAGCAGATCCAGGGGGAGTGAGCAGTTCTTC	CASSRSRGSEQFF
TRBJ1-5	TRBD1	.	TRBV5-6	TGTGCCAGCAGCTTGGCGGGACAGGGCGGCCAGCCCCAGCATTTT	CASSLAGQGGQPQHF
TRBJ1-1	.	.	TRBV7-2	TGTGCCAGCAGCCCAGGGATGAACACTGAAGCTTTCTTT	CASSPGMNTEAFF
TRBJ2-2	.	.	TRBV11-3	TGTGCCAGCAGCTCCCGGGGAGGTACTAACACCGGGGAGCTGTTTTTT	CASSSRGGTNTGELFF
TRBJ1-4	.	.	TRBV5-1	TGCGCCAGCAGCTTGGGGGCCACAAGAAATGAAAAACTGTTTTTT	CASSLGATRNEKLFF
TRBJ2-1	.	once	TRBV5-1	TGCGCCAGCAGCTTAGGAGTCAGAGACTCGCTTGCTGAGCAGTTCTTC	CASSLGVRDSLAEQFF
TRBJ1-1	TRBD1	.	TRBV2	TGTGCCAGCAGATGGACAGGGAACACTGAAGCTTTCTTT	CASRWTGNTEAFF
TRBJ2-1	TRBD2	few	TRBV11-3	TGTGCCAGCAGCTTGCGGGGGGGGTCTTACAATGAGCAGTTCTTC	CASSLRGGSYNEQFF
TRBJ1-2	TRBD1	.	TRBV9	TGTGCCAGCAGCGTAGCTACAGGGGTCAGCTATGGCTACACCTTC	CASSVATGVSYGYTF
TRBJ2-2	TRBD2	.	TRBV19	TGTGCCAGTACCCTTTCGGGGGGTAGTACCGGGGAGCTGTTTTTT	CASTLSGGSTGELFF
TRBJ1-5	TRBD1	.	TRBV19	TGTGCCAGTAGGTTACAGGGGGATAGCAATCAGCCCCAGCATTTT	CASRLQGDSNQPQHF
TRBJ1-6	TRBD1	.	TRBV2	TGTGCCAGCCGAGACAGGGTTGGGTCACCCCTCCACTTT	CASRDRVGSPLHF